This entry lists 32 T cell receptor beta chains sequenced from one sample in a study of cytomegalovirus exposure and HLA in healthy donors. PCR used 60 Vbeta primers and 13 Jbeta primers. Profiled with immunoSEQ multiplex PCR; TCRdb holds only in-frame clones, not every one. The sample has approximately 150,000 clones, over 70% seen once; the top ten hold 1.3%. The sample taken for sequencing was PBMCs. The source of these receptors is a man in his fifties or sixties in good health and CMV-seropositive.

J is TRBJ2-1 and V is TRBV19; 13 nucleotides align to TRBD2. The ends lost 4 bases at V and 7 bases at J; junction bases unmatched: 10. The length of the CDR3 is 17 residues. Germline CDR1 and CDR2: LNHDA and SQIVND (reference sequence). This CDR3 reads CASSKPLRTSGGNEQFF. The DNA for the CDR3 is TGTGCCAGTAGTAAACCCTTACGGACTAGCGGGGGTAATGAGCAGTTCTTC. Drawing the rest from reference TRBV19 and TRBJ2-1, the complete variable domain is DGGITQSPKYLFRKEGQNVTLSCEQNLNHDAMYWYRQDPGQGLRLIYYSQIVNDFQKGDIAEGYSVSREKKESFPLTVTSAQKNPTAFYLCASSKPLRTSGGNEQFFGPGTRLTVL.

The chain combines TRBV28 with TRBJ1-2; 9 bases line up with TRBD1. V was pared by 5 bases and J by 7 bases, with 5 bases of the junction left unmatched. CDR3 length: 13 residues. CDR1 and CDR2 from the germline V gene are MDHEN and SYDVKM. This CDR3 is CASSTGDRAGYTF. The CDR3 DNA is TGTGCCAGCAGTACCGGGGACAGGGCTGGCTACACCTTC.

This clone was observed a few times. The chain couples TRBV7-6 to TRBJ2-7; D may be TRBD1 (6 bases). The CDR3 consists of 12 residues. Per germline, CDR1 SGHVS and CDR2 FNYEAQ. Trimming removed 5 bases at V and 5 bases at J, with 10 bases between. The CDR3 protein is CASSLTGNEQYF. The CDR3 nucleotides read TGTGCCAGCAGCCTTACAGGGAACGAGCAGTACTTC.

In nucleotides, the CDR3 is TGTGCCAGCAGCTTCCTAGCGCAAGAGACCCAGTACTTC. As protein: CASSFLAQETQYF. The chain joins TRBV7-2 to TRBJ2-5, with a weak D call TRBD2 (6 bases). The CDR3 has 13 residues. The V end lost 3 bases, the J end lost 2 bases, and 7 bases lay between the germline ends. Germline assignment: CDR1 SGHTA and CDR2 FQGNSA.

The genes are TRBV5-6 and TRBJ2-3; D is possibly TRBD2 (7 bases). The CDR3 runs 16 residues. Germline CDR1 SGHDT, CDR2 YYEEEE. V lost 0 bases, J lost 2 bases, and 13 bases lay in between. Here the CDR3 reads CASSLVRGGLTDTQYF. The CDR3 DNA reads as TGTGCCAGCAGCTTGGTGAGGGGGGGGCTCACAGATACGCAGTATTTT.

The V call is TRBV6-1, the J call TRBJ1-1; D not resolved. Germline lookup yields CDR1 MNHNS and CDR2 SASEGT. V dropped 3 bases and J dropped 0 bases, with 11 bases sitting between them. The CDR3 length is 15 residues. CDR3 sequence (DNA): TGTGCCAGCAGTGATCAATCTTACATGAACACTGAAGCTTTCTTT. Translated, it gives CASSDQSYMNTEAFF.

The table lists this clone with a count of one. V usage is TRBV5-5 and J usage is TRBJ1-2, with a possible D match to TRBD1 (6 bases). Germline loops: CDR1 SGHKS, CDR2 YYEKEE (reference sequence). V lost 0 bases and J lost 5, with 11 bases in between. The CDR3 is 14 amino acids. Here the CDR3 DNA reads TGTGCCAGCAGCTTGGACAGGGCAGCGTATGGCTACACCTTC. As protein: CASSLDRAAYGYTF. The full variable domain, its missing parts supplied by reference TRBV5-5 and TRBJ1-2, is DAGVTQSPTHLIKTRGQQVTLRCSPISGHKSVSWYQQVLGQGPQFIFQYYEKEERGRGNFPDRFSARQFPNYSSELNVNALLLGDSALYLCASSLDRAAYGYTFGSGTRLTVV.

The chain employs TRBV4-2 and TRBJ1-3; weak D call: TRBD1 (5 bases). Trimming pared 5 bases from V and 0 bases from J, leaving 11 bases between. Germline CDR1 LGHNA, CDR2 YNFKEQ. The CDR3 sequence is 15 residues long. The CDR3, as DNA: TGTGCCAGCAGCGCCTCAGGGTCCTCTGGAAACACCATATATTTT. Translation gives CASSASGSSGNTIYF.

The chain uses TRBV6-5 and TRBJ1-2; D gene ambiguous. The germline V gene encodes CDR1 MNHEY and CDR2 SVGAGI. V was cut by 5 bases and J by 0 bases, with 10 bases left in between. This CDR3 spans 14 amino acids. This CDR3 is CASSPGYANYGYTF. For the CDR3, the DNA is TGTGCCAGCAGTCCGGGATATGCTAACTATGGCTACACCTTC.

The chain carries TRBV5-1 and TRBJ1-1; 10 bases agree with TRBD1. This CDR3 spans 13 amino acids. Per the germline V gene, CDR1 is SGHRS and CDR2 is YFSETQ. Trimming cost V 6 bases and J 4 bases; bases outside gene matches: 3. CDR3 region: CASKRTGGTEAFF. The CDR3, as DNA: TGCGCCAGCAAAAGGACAGGGGGCACTGAAGCTTTCTTT.

This chain links TRBV28 with TRBJ1-1; D remains ambiguous. Germline values: CDR1 MDHEN, CDR2 SYDVKM. This CDR3 has 12 residues. Trimming took off 3 bases at V and 10 bases at J, with 12 bases between the two ends. The CDR3, as DNA: TGTGCCAGCAGTTTGAACGGTCACAGAGCTTTCTTT. Protein product: CASSLNGHRAFF.

V gene TRBV5-1 combines with J gene TRBJ2-3, with D tentatively TRBD1 (6 bases). V was cut by 0 bases and J by 0 bases, with 8 bases left in between. CDR1 is SGHRS, CDR2 YFSETQ, per germline. The CDR3 totals 15 residues. CDR3 DNA sequence: TGCGCCAGCAGCTTGGGACAGGTTAGCACAGATACGCAGTATTTT. Translation: CASSLGQVSTDTQYF.

This clone was observed a single time. The rearrangement joins TRBV7-2 to TRBJ1-2, with TRBD1 matching 8 bases. There are 15 residues in the CDR3. CDR1 and CDR2 from the germline V gene are SGHTA and FQGNSA. V was pared by 5 bases and J by 8 bases, with 13 bases of the junction left unmatched. This CDR3 reads CASSTGLTGAGGYTF. DNA for the CDR3: TGTGCCAGCAGCACAGGCCTGACAGGGGCTGGAGGCTACACCTTC.

This clone appeared once. Other DNA sequences in the same sample also yield this CDR3. The genes are TRBV9 and TRBJ1-3; D gene uncertain. CDR3 length: 15 amino acids. Germline CDR1 and CDR2: SGDLS and YYNGEE. Trimming took 0 bases from V and 3 from J, leaving 10 bases between them. The CDR3 sequence: CASSVDGLLGNTIYF. CDR3 DNA sequence: TGTGCCAGCAGCGTAGATGGGCTACTTGGAAACACCATATATTTT.

The chain uses TRBV18 and TRBJ1-3, with D tentatively TRBD1 (5 bases). Trimming pared 2 bases from V and 0 bases from J, leaving 17 bases between. The CDR3 has 18 residues. The V gene's germline CDR1 is KGHSH and CDR2 LQKENI. The CDR3 protein is CASSPTRTEGLSGNTIYF. In DNA, the CDR3 is TGTGCCAGCTCACCAACCAGGACGGAGGGGCTCTCTGGAAACACCATATATTTT. Combining the CDR3 with reference TRBV18 and TRBJ1-3 gives the whole variable domain NAGVMQNPRHLVRRRGQEARLRCSPMKGHSHVYWYRQLPEEGLKFMVYLQKENIIDESGMPKERFSAEFPKEGPSILRIQQVVRGDSAAYFCASSPTRTEGLSGNTIYFGEGSWLTVV.

The chain links TRBV28 to TRBJ2-7; 10 nucleotides align to TRBD2. After removal of 6 bases from V and 3 bases from J, the junction contained 14 bases not matched to a gene. This CDR3 has 17 residues. Germline CDR1 MDHEN, CDR2 SYDVKM. The DNA for the CDR3 is TGTGCCAGCAGCCGACCCGGGGTAGCGGGGGGAAACTACGAGCAGTACTTC. Protein: CASSRPGVAGGNYEQYF. The entire variable domain, with the rest obtained from reference TRBV28 and TRBJ2-7, is as follows: DVKVTQSSRYLVKRTGEKVFLECVQDMDHENMFWYRQDPGLGLRLIYFSYDVKMKEKGDIPEGYSVSREKKERFSLILESASTNQTSMYLCASSRPGVAGGNYEQYFGPGTRLTVT.

V and J are TRBV7-2 and TRBJ2-3, with D maybe TRBD2 (6 bases). The CDR3 runs 16 residues. Trimming pared 1 base from V and 6 bases from J, leaving 17 bases between. Germline CDR1 SGHTA, CDR2 FQGNSA. The CDR3 DNA follows: TGTGCCAGCAGCTTAGTTAGGCTAGCGACCGGCGATACGCAGTATTTT. This translates into CASSLVRLATGDTQYF.

The chain couples TRBV5-1 to TRBJ2-1; D call uncertain. V was trimmed by 4 bases and J by 1 base, leaving 15 bases between them. The CDR3 runs 16 residues. CDR1 is SGHRS and CDR2 is YFSETQ in the germline V gene. The CDR3 bases are TGCGCCAGCAGCCAAGAGCCCTTCGGGTCCTACAATGAGCAGTTCTTC. Protein: CASSQEPFGSYNEQFF. The full variable domain, its missing parts supplied by reference TRBV5-1 and TRBJ2-1, is KAGVTQTPRYLIKTRGQQVTLSCSPISGHRSVSWYQQTPGQGLQFLFEYFSETQRNKGNFPGRFSGRQFSNSRSEMNVSTLELGDSALYLCASSQEPFGSYNEQFFGPGTRLTVL.

The J gene is TRBJ2-2, the V gene TRBV9; 8 bases align to TRBD2. The CDR3 contains 16 residues. Germline V CDR1 and CDR2: SGDLS, YYNGEE. V was pared by 0 bases and J by 3 bases, with 4 bases of the junction left unmatched. The CDR3 DNA is TGTGCCAGCAGCGTAGTCCCCGGGGGGGACACCGGGGAGCTGTTTTTT. As protein: CASSVVPGGDTGELFF.

The chain combines TRBV29-1 with TRBJ1-3; 7 positions match TRBD1. CDR1 is SQVTM and CDR2 is ANQGSEA in the germline V gene. The CDR3 runs 13 residues. The V and J ends lost 1 base and 4 bases, in that order; junction bases with no gene match: 1. The CDR3 DNA reads TGCAGCGTTGAAGGGGACAGCGGAAACACCATATATTTT. This encodes CSVEGDSGNTIYF.

The chain has TRBV18 and TRBJ1-2; D might be TRBD1 (6 bases). The CDR3 length is 14 residues. Between the trimmed V and J ends, which lost 3 bases and 8 bases, there was a span of 16 bases. Germline assignment: CDR1 KGHSH and CDR2 LQKENI. The CDR3 loop is CASSPRDNSYGYTF. CDR3 bases: TGTGCCAGCTCACCCCGGGACAACTCTTACGGCTACACCTTC.

The chain carries TRBV6-5 and TRBJ2-3; 8 bases are a match to TRBD2. Trimming cost V 5 bases and J 4 bases; bases outside gene matches: 8. Germline CDR1 reads MNHEY; CDR2 reads SVGAGI. The CDR3 is 15 amino acids. CDR3 DNA sequence: TGTGCCAGCAGTCCCTGGGCGGGGGGTGCAGATACGCAGTATTTT. Translated: CASSPWAGGADTQYF.

The V call is TRBV25-1, the J call TRBJ1-6; D unclear. V shed 0 bases and J shed 10 bases, with 13 bases lying between them. This CDR3 is 15 amino acids long. Germline CDR1 and CDR2: MGHDK and SYGVNS. CDR3 nucleotide sequence: TGTGCCAGCAGTGAATATCGGGGATCGTCCTCACCCCTCCACTTT. It is translated as CASSEYRGSSSPLHF.

V usage is TRBV28 and J usage is TRBJ2-7; TRBD1 aligns across 7 bases. The CDR3 has 13 amino acids. J was trimmed by 0 bases and V by 11 bases; bases with no gene match: 7. The germline CDR1 and CDR2 sequences are MDHEN and SYDVKM. Written as DNA, the CDR3 is TGTGCCTCAAGGACAGGAAACTCCTACGAGCAGTACTTC. It encodes CASRTGNSYEQYF.

CDR3 protein: CASSLVDYEQFF. The CDR3, as DNA: TGTGCCAGCAGCTTGGTCGACTATGAGCAGTTCTTC. This rearrangement joins TRBV5-6 to TRBJ2-1, with D uncertain. Trimming removed 0 bases from V and 8 bases from J, with 6 bases in between. The CDR3 has 12 amino acids. Germline CDR1 SGHDT, CDR2 YYEEEE.

This chain links TRBV7-9 with TRBJ2-1, with 10 bases fitting TRBD2. In germline, CDR1 is SEHNR, CDR2 FQNEAQ (reference sequence). The CDR3 is made up of 15 amino acids. V shed 6 bases, J shed 1 base, and the junction held 3 bases outside the gene matches. The CDR3 loop is CASSGAGGSYNEQFF. The CDR3 DNA follows: TGTGCCAGCAGTGGAGCGGGAGGGTCCTACAATGAGCAGTTCTTC. Variable domain in full (rest from reference TRBV7-9 and TRBJ2-1): DTGVSQNPRHKITKRGQNVTFRCDPISEHNRLYWYRQTLGQGPEFLTYFQNEAQLEKSRLLSDRFSAERPKGSFSTLEIQRTEQGDSAMYLCASSGAGGSYNEQFFGPGTRLTVL.

This chain links TRBV2 with TRBJ1-1; D is uncertain. CDR1 is SNHLY, CDR2 FYNNEI, per germline. The CDR3 spans 14 residues. Between the trimmed V and J ends, which lost 7 bases and 3 bases, there was a span of 15 bases. This CDR3 reads CASKLNMRDTEAFF. CDR3 bases: TGTGCCAGCAAGCTCAACATGCGGGACACTGAAGCTTTCTTT.

The rearrangement uses TRBV6-5 and TRBJ1-5; D perhaps matches TRBD1 (6 bases). V gave up 6 bases and J gave up 5 bases, with 17 bases separating them. The CDR3 runs to 15 residues. Looked up from germline, CDR1 is MNHEY and CDR2 is SVGAGI. CDR3 in DNA: TGTGCCAGCAGCCCCCAGGGGAGTGGGGATCAGCCCCAGCATTTT. This codes for CASSPQGSGDQPQHF.

The table lists this clone with many counts. The V and J genes are TRBV4-2 and TRBJ2-7, with TRBD1 identical over 11 bases. The CDR3 spans 16 residues. CDR1 is LGHNA, CDR2 YNFKEQ, per germline. The ends lost 0 bases at V and 3 bases at J; junction bases unmatched: 4. The CDR3 sequence: CASSQDPGTGGYEQYF. Here the CDR3 DNA reads TGTGCCAGCAGCCAAGATCCCGGGACAGGGGGCTACGAGCAGTACTTC.

This sequence joins TRBV10-3 and TRBJ2-7, with 7 bases that match TRBD1. The CDR3 runs 14 residues. The trim removed 0 bases at V and 2 bases at J, leaving 1 base unmatched. The germline V gene has CDR1 ENHRY and CDR2 SYGVKD. CDR3 loop: CAISESGQTYEQYF. For the CDR3, the DNA is TGTGCCATCAGTGAGTCGGGACAGACCTACGAGCAGTACTTC.

The V and J genes are TRBV21-1 and TRBJ2-5; TRBD1 was called by the table and not checked on the DNA. TRBV21-1 has pseudogene status. The CDR3 length is 16 residues. The CDR3 region is CASSKVGEDRSETQYF. Here the CDR3 DNA reads TGTGCCAGCAGCAAAGTCGGGGAGGACAGGTCGGAGACCCAGTACTTC.

The chain uses TRBV9 and TRBJ2-3; tentatively, D is TRBD1 (5 bases). The CDR3 sequence is 17 residues long. The V gene lost 2 bases and the J gene lost 0 bases, with 16 bases spanning the gap. Looked up from germline, CDR1 is SGDLS and CDR2 is YYNGEE. CDR3 nucleotides: TGTGCCAGCAGCGTGGGGTTCAGGACACGGAGCACAGATACGCAGTATTTT. It yields the protein CASSVGFRTRSTDTQYF.